Listed below are T cell receptor beta chains from one sample, sequenced in a study of cytomegalovirus exposure and HLA in healthy donors. Here immunoSEQ multiplex PCR was the method, and the copy in TCRdb shows in-frame clones only, minus some. The table lists about 120,000 clones, around 88% of them singletons. The sequencing sample was made of PBMCs. The receptors originated from a man aged 18 to 30 in good health and CMV-seronegative. The CDR3 runs from the conserved cysteine through the conserved F or W. The order of the fields is clone size, V gene, CDR3 protein. Size values are once, few and many counts, or a class for expanded clones, and some rows have none.

size: .
V: TRBV7-9
CDR3: CASSPGQGYEKLFF

size: .
V: TRBV5-6
CDR3: CASSLVGQVTDTQYF

size: .
V: TRBV5-1
CDR3: CASGPGAYEQYF

size: once
V: TRBV30
CDR3: CAWSVGAGGNNEQFF

size: .
V: TRBV11-1
CDR3: CASSLALGLASSYEQYF

size: once
V: TRBV7-8
CDR3: CASSPPGGNTEAFF

size: .
V: TRBV7-9
CDR3: CASRGLAGGDEQYF

size: .
V: TRBV5-1
CDR3: CASSLRGMGTDTQYF

size: .
V: TRBV27
CDR3: CASSLWGGQGTNTEAFF

size: once
V: TRBV2
CDR3: CASSEEDRVPYYGYTF

size: .
V: TRBV27
CDR3: CASSSFLAKNIQYF

size: .
V: TRBV7-8
CDR3: CASSLAGTGAEQYF

size: .
V: TRBV5-6
CDR3: CASSDTGGRETQYF

size: .
V: TRBV7-2
CDR3: CASSFGGRNEQYF

size: few
V: TRBV27
CDR3: CASSTGGFLNTEAFF

size: .
V: TRBV5-1
CDR3: CASSLADSYYGYTF

size: .
V: TRBV4-1
CDR3: CASSLRGGGAEAFF

size: .
V: TRBV5-1
CDR3: CASSLAVGGTEAFF

size: .
V: TRBV6-1
CDR3: CASRLAFGTDTQYF

size: .
V: TRBV6-1
CDR3: CASSEVVAGADTQYF

size: .
V: TRBV13
CDR3: CASSFSRLAGETQYF

size: .
V: TRBV11-2
CDR3: CASSTRQGADYGYTF

size: .
V: TRBV14
CDR3: CASSGGGYGYTF

size: .
V: TRBV19
CDR3: CASSRAGLAASEQYF

size: large
V: TRBV15
CDR3: CATSRERPDIQYF

size: .
V: TRBV2
CDR3: CASSGTGMGTDTQYF

size: .
V: TRBV30
CDR3: CAWAPPLAGALSRTDTQYF

size: .
V: TRBV6-6
CDR3: CASSPDSPNQPQHF

size: .
V: TRBV7-8
CDR3: CASSSPSTSGYSSYEQYF

size: .
V: TRBV7-2
CDR3: CASSPIRDRSNYGYTF

size: .
V: TRBV19
CDR3: CASSIRGGQGPYEQYF

size: .
V: TRBV6-5
CDR3: CATSRTGVGYTF

size: .
V: TRBV15
CDR3: CATSRRRDLTEAFF

size: once
V: TRBV7-9
CDR3: CASSPREYGYTF

size: .
V: TRBV6-5
CDR3: CASSFQDSPLHF

size: .
V: TRBV7-7
CDR3: CASSVSDRNYEQYF

size: once
V: TRBV7-2
CDR3: CASTLRGAYEQYF

size: .
V: TRBV7-2
CDR3: CASSLPTGANGYTF

size: .
V: TRBV6-5
CDR3: CASSYSRTGLETQYF

size: few
V: TRBV27
CDR3: CASSLWGDHQPQHF

size: .
V: TRBV6-4
CDR3: CASSDRDPTQGSRHF

size: .
V: TRBV5-3
CDR3: CARSWADRGRVGYTF

size: .
V: TRBV5-1
CDR3: CASNSNTGELFF

size: .
V: TRBV27
CDR3: CASSLLGANYEQYF

size: .
V: TRBV19
CDR3: CASSIDTGTSGYEQYF

size: .
V: TRBV2
CDR3: CASGTSGVTNEKLFF

size: few
V: TRBV30
CDR3: CAWGRGHWNTEAFF

size: few
V: TRBV5-8
CDR3: CASSSDRPLRPQHF

size: .
V: TRBV2
CDR3: CASSLDTVSSYEQYF

size: .
V: TRBV25-1
CDR3: CASSESNRGAYSNQPQHF

size: once
V: TRBV5-6
CDR3: CASSLPNRNYEQYF

size: few
V: TRBV19
CDR3: CASSRGQGSKDTEAFF